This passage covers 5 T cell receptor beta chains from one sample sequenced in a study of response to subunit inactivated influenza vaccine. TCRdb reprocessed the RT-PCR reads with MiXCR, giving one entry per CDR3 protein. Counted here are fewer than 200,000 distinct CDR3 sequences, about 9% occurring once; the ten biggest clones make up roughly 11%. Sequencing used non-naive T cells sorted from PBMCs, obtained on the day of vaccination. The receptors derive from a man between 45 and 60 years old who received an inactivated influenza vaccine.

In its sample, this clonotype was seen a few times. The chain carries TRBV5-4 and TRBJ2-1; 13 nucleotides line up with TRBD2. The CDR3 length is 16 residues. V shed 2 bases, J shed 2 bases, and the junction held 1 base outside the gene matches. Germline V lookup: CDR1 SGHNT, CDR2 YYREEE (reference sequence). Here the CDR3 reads CASSLGLAGAYNEQFF. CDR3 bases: TGTGCCAGCAGCTTAGGACTAGCGGGGGCCTACAATGAGCAGTTCTTC. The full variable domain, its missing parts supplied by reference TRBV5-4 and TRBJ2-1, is ETGVTQSPTHLIKTRGQQVTLRCSSQSGHNTVSWYQQALGQGPQFIFQYYREEENGRGNFPPRFSGLQFPNYSSELNVNALELDDSALYLCASSLGLAGAYNEQFFGPGTRLTVL.

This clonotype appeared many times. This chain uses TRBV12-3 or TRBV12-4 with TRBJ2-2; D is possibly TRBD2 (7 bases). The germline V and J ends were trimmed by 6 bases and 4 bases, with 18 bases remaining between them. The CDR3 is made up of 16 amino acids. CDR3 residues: CASSPVVGGGTGELFF. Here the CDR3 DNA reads TGTGCCAGCAGCCCAGTGGTGGGAGGGGGCACCGGGGAGCTGTTTTTT.

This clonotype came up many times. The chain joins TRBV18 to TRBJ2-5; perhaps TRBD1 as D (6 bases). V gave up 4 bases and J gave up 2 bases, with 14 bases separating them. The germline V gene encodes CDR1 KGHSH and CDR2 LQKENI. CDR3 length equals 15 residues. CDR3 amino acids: CASSRLTGPQETQYF. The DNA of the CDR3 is TGTGCCAGCTCACGCTTGACAGGACCTCAAGAGACCCAGTACTTC.

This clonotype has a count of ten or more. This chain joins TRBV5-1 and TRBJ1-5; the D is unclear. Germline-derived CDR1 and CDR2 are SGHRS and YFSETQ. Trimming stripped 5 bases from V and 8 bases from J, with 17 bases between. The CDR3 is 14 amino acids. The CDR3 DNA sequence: TGCGCCAGCAGTTCAGACGGGTTAGTGGAGCCCCAGCATTTT. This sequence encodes CASSSDGLVEPQHF.

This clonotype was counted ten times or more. Written as DNA, the CDR3 is TGTGCCAGCAGTTCTCGGACTAGCGGGGGCTCCTACAATGAGCAGTTCTTC. This translates into CASSSRTSGGSYNEQFF. The chain has TRBV28 and TRBJ2-1; 13 bases line up with TRBD2. The junction had 3 bases not matched to a gene; V was cut back by 4 bases and J by 0 bases. Germline CDR1 MDHEN, CDR2 SYDVKM. There are 17 residues in the CDR3. Filled out from reference TRBV28 and TRBJ2-1, the complete variable domain reads DVKVTQSSRYLVKRTGEKVFLECVQDMDHENMFWYRQDPGLGLRLIYFSYDVKMKEKGDIPEGYSVSREKKERFSLILESASTNQTSMYLCASSSRTSGGSYNEQFFGPGTRLTVL.